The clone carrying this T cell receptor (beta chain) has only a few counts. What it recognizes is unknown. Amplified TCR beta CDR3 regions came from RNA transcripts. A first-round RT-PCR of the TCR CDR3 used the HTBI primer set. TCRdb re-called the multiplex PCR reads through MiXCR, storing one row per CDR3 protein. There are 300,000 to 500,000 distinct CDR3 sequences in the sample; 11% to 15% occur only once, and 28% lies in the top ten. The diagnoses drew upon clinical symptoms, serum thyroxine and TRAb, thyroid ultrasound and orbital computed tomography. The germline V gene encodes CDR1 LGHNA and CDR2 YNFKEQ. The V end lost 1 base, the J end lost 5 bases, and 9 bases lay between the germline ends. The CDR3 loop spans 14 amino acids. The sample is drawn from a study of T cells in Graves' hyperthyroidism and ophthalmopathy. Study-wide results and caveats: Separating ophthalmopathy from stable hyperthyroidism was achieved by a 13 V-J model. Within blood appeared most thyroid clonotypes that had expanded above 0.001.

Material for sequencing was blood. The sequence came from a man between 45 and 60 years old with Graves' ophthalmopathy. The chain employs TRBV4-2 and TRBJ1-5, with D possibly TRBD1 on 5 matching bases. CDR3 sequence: CASSQAEGYQPQHF. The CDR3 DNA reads TGTGCCAGCAGCCAAGCAGAGGGGTATCAGCCCCAGCATTTT.